Below, one T cell receptor beta chain is given with its context. Its target is unknown. Distinct nucleotide sequences in the sample also encode this CDR3. Terminally differentiated effector memory CD45RA+ cells were excluded by CCR7 positive selection of CD45RO-negative cells. This sample stems from a study of shared clonotypes between healthy human individuals. The V gene's germline CDR1 is SGDLS and CDR2 YYNGEE. With 2 bases removed from V and 1 base from J, the gap between germline ends came to 7 bases. The CDR3 length is 15 residues. Study-level results: Few donors restricted represented genetic and exposure-history diversity.

For sorted subsets, approximately 0.2 ug DNA per replicate equaled roughly 29,000 T cell genomes. Original processing methods: There were no quality scores in the junction-only immunoSEQ sequences, so filtering differed. Repertoires were generated with immunoSEQ multiplex PCR, while TCRdb's copy carries only in-frame clones and drops some. V and J calls plus clone size are reproduced from that table; the DNA served to infer D and trimming. The sample contains some 800,000 clones, nearly 95% of which appear only once. The gene calls are TRBV9 and TRBJ2-6; tentative D call: TRBD2 (6 bases). The clonotype comes from a young man in good health. The sequenced material came from naive CD8+ T cells sorted from blood. The DNA of the CDR3 is TGTGCCAGCAGCGTCGGGGGTTCTGGGGCCAACGTCCTGACTTTC. Its translation is CASSVGGSGANVLTF.